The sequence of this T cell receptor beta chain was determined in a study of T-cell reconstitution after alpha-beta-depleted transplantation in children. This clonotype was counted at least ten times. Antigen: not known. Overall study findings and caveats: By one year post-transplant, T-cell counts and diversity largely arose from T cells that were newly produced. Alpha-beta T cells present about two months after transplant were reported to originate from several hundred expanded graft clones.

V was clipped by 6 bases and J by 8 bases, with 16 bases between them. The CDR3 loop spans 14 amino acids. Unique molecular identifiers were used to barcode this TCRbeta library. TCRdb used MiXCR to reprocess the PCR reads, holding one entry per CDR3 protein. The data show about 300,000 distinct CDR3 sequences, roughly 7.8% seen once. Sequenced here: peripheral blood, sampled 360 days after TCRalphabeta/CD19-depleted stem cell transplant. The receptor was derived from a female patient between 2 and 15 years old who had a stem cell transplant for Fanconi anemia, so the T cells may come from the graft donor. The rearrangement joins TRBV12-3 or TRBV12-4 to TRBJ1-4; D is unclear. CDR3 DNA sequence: TGTGCCAGCAGCCCAAGAGGTCTAGGGGAAAAACTGTTTTTT. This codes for CASSPRGLGEKLFF.